This TCR beta chain was sequenced for a study of T cells after yellow fever vaccination. This CDR3 is built from 15 residues. The germline gives CDR1 SGHRS, CDR2 YFSETQ. The junction had 3 bases not matched to a gene; V was cut back by 4 bases and J by 3 bases. In its sample, this clonotype was seen many times. Via MiXCR, TCRdb re-called the 5' RACE reads, giving one row per CDR3 protein. The sample has about 320,000 distinct CDR3 sequences, around 4.5% seen once. This chain uses TRBV5-1 with TRBJ1-6; 8 bases line up with TRBD1. The source is a man between 18 and 29 years old who received the YFV17D yellow fever vaccine. The starting material was PBMCs, obtained 15 days after the yellow fever booster vaccination. CDR3 sequence (DNA): TGCGCCAGCAGCATAGGGACAGGCTATAATTCACCCCTCCACTTT. It yields the protein CASSIGTGYNSPLHF. The full variable domain, its missing parts supplied by reference TRBV5-1 and TRBJ1-6, is KAGVTQTPRYLIKTRGQQVTLSCSPISGHRSVSWYQQTPGQGLQFLFEYFSETQRNKGNFPGRFSGRQFSNSRSEMNVSTLELGDSALYLCASSIGTGYNSPLHFGNGTRLTVT.